These 11 T cell receptor beta chains originate from one sample sequenced in a study of T cells after yellow fever vaccination. TCRdb ran MiXCR on the 5' RACE reads and lists one entry per CDR3 protein. This sample yields more than 95,000 distinct CDR3 sequences, of which approximately 8.4% are seen a single time; 40% belongs to the top ten. The sample was CD8+ T cells sorted from PBMCs, taken on the day of the yellow fever booster vaccination. These receptors originate from a man aged 18 to 30 who received the YFV17D yellow fever vaccine.

This clonotype was seen a handful of times. CDR3 loop: CASTDNGGYTDTQYF. CDR3 DNA sequence: TGTGCCAGCACCGATAACGGGGGGTACACAGATACGCAGTATTTT. J is TRBJ2-3 and V is TRBV7-2; 7 nucleotides align to TRBD2. The germline V gene has CDR1 SGHTA and CDR2 FQGNSA. This CDR3 has 15 amino acids. The J segment lost 2 bases and the V segment lost 7 bases, leaving 9 bases of the junction unmatched.

This clonotype came up a few times. The chain combines TRBV5-1 with TRBJ2-1, with 8 bases aligning to TRBD2. Trimming at V came to 4 bases and at J to 5 bases, leaving 5 bases not matched to a gene. CDR3 size: 14 residues. Germline V CDR1 and CDR2: SGHRS, YFSETQ. The CDR3 loop is CASSPGLENNEQFF. CDR3 bases: TGCGCCAGCAGCCCGGGACTAGAGAACAATGAGCAGTTCTTC.

This clonotype was detected only a few times. The chain links TRBV3-1 to TRBJ2-7; D unclear. V lost 0 bases to trimming and J lost 3 bases, with 15 bases between them. This CDR3 spans 16 amino acids. Per the germline V gene, CDR1 is LGHDT and CDR2 is YNNKEL (reference sequence). The CDR3 here is CASSQESPVAGYEQYV. Written as DNA, the CDR3 is TGTGCCAGCAGCCAAGAAAGCCCGGTAGCCGGCTACGAGCAGTACGTC.

J is TRBJ1-1 and V is TRBV27; tentatively, D is TRBD1 (6 bases). The length of the CDR3 is 13 residues. Germline lookup yields CDR1 MNHEY and CDR2 SMNVEV (reference sequence). The V end was cut by 3 bases, the J end by 2 bases, with 7 bases between. CDR3 sequence (DNA): TGTGCCAGCAGTTTCGGGACAAACACTGAAGCTTTCTTT. It encodes CASSFGTNTEAFF.

A few counts support this clonotype. The gene calls are TRBV5-1 and TRBJ1-2; the D is unclear. The CDR3 runs to 13 residues. From germline, CDR1 is SGHRS and CDR2 YFSETQ. V dropped 1 base and J dropped 1 base, with 5 bases sitting between them. The CDR3 bases are TGCGCCAGCAGCTTGACCCTTAACTATGGCTACACCTTC. The encoded protein is CASSLTLNYGYTF.

This clonotype was recorded many times. CDR3 nucleotide sequence: TGTGCCACCAGCCCTTTGAGATCAGGGACCTACGAGCAGTACTTC. It encodes CATSPLRSGTYEQYF. The rearrangement joins TRBV15 to TRBJ2-7; the D gene is possibly TRBD1 (5 bases). V was trimmed by 5 bases and J by 2 bases, leaving 16 bases between them. The CDR3 length is 15 residues. In germline, CDR1 is LNHNV, CDR2 YYDKDF (reference sequence).

The rearrangement joins TRBV5-1 to TRBJ1-4; 8 nucleotides agree with TRBD1. The germline V gene has CDR1 SGHRS and CDR2 YFSETQ. J was trimmed by 6 bases and V by 0 bases; bases with no gene match: 4. This CDR3 is 15 amino acids long. The CDR3 sequence: CASSLAGQGDEKLFF. CDR3 DNA sequence: TGCGCCAGCAGCTTGGCCGGACAGGGAGATGAAAAACTGTTTTTT. The complete variable domain, with remaining parts taken from reference TRBV5-1 and TRBJ1-4, reads KAGVTQTPRYLIKTRGQQVTLSCSPISGHRSVSWYQQTPGQGLQFLFEYFSETQRNKGNFPGRFSGRQFSNSRSEMNVSTLELGDSALYLCASSLAGQGDEKLFFGSGTQLSVL.

This clonotype was observed a few times. The rearrangement links TRBV7-9 to TRBJ1-1; D may be TRBD1 (5 bases). CDR1 SEHNR and CDR2 FQNEAQ come from the germline V gene (reference sequence). Trimming removed 5 bases at V and 1 base at J, with 17 bases between. This CDR3 region has 16 residues. CDR3 sequence: CASSPTWDGPNTEAFF. CDR3 nucleotide sequence: TGTGCCAGCAGCCCAACTTGGGACGGCCCGAACACTGAAGCTTTCTTT.

In this sample, this clonotype turned up a few times. This sequence joins TRBV30 and TRBJ2-1, with 8 nucleotides matching TRBD2. Germline loops: CDR1 GTSNPN, CDR2 SVGIG (reference sequence). V shed 7 bases, J shed 2 bases, and the junction held 4 bases outside the gene matches. This CDR3 is built from 13 residues. The CDR3 reads CASVSGAYNEQFF. The CDR3 bases are TGTGCCTCAGTTAGCGGGGCCTACAATGAGCAGTTCTTC.

At least ten counts were recorded for this clonotype. The V and J genes are TRBV28 and TRBJ1-5; unclear D gene. V lost 3 bases to trimming and J lost 5 bases, with 11 bases between them. CDR1 MDHEN and CDR2 SYDVKM come from the germline V gene. CDR3 length: 14 residues. In DNA form, the CDR3 reads TGTGCCAGCAGTTTTGTGTACTCCCATCAGCCCCAGCATTTT. Protein product: CASSFVYSHQPQHF.

The sample holds a few counts of this clonotype. The V call is TRBV5-5, the J call TRBJ2-7; TRBD1 matches at 12 bases. The CDR3 spans 19 residues. After removal of 2 bases from V and 1 base from J, the junction contained 13 bases not matched to a gene. From germline, CDR1 is SGHKS and CDR2 YYEKEE (reference sequence). The CDR3, as DNA: TGTGCCAGCAGCTTTACGGCTGGGGACAGGGGGCTGGGATCCTACGAGCAGTACTTC. Protein: CASSFTAGDRGLGSYEQYF. Combining the CDR3 with reference TRBV5-5 and TRBJ2-7 gives the whole variable domain DAGVTQSPTHLIKTRGQQVTLRCSPISGHKSVSWYQQVLGQGPQFIFQYYEKEERGRGNFPDRFSARQFPNYSSELNVNALLLGDSALYLCASSFTAGDRGLGSYEQYFGPGTRLTVT.